Following are 12 T cell receptor beta chains from one sample sequenced in a study of T cells in women clearing cervical HPV infection (dated by TCRdb to 2017 to 2018). Library method: the immunoSEQ multiplex PCR assay. The clones in this table, taken by TCRdb from immuneACCESS, are in-frame only. Not every clone is retained; where verified, under half of the shortfall comes from an unresolved V gene, and the cause of the rest is unknown. The sample's clone listing holds roughly 48,000 clones. The top ten clonotypes cover about 1.5% of the sample. Input material: blood buffy coat. The receptors were sampled from a woman aged 18 to 75 with a cervical HPV16 infection that either progressed to CIN3+ or cleared (not recorded which).

CDR3 in amino acids: CASSETGFNTGELFF. CDR3 DNA, as far as it was read: TGTGCCAGCAGTGAGACAGGTTTCAACACCGGGGAG. This rearrangement joins TRBV2 to TRBJ2-2; tentative D call: TRBD1 (6 bases). The CDR3 goes on 3 residues after the read ends, and that part is filled in from the germline J gene. Trimming stripped 3 bases from V and 2 bases from J, with 10 bases between. CDR3 length equals 15 residues. Germline V gene lookup returns CDR1 SNHLY and CDR2 FYNNEI.

CDR3 DNA, as far as it was read: TGCAGTGCTAGTCAGGGAACTAGCACAGATACG. This codes for CSASQGTSTDT. The whole CDR3 sequence reads CSASQGTSTDTQYF. The rearrangement joins TRBV20-1 to TRBJ2-3; possibly TRBD1 for D (5 bases). The sequenced fragment ends 3 residues before the CDR3 boundary, so the rest is inferred from the germline J gene. Germline CDR1 is DFQATT and CDR2 is SNEGSKA (reference sequence). V lost 3 bases and J lost 0, with 10 bases in between. The CDR3 runs 14 residues.

About this clone itself: The observed sequence ends 3 residues before the CDR3 terminus, with the missing tail filled in from the germline J gene. The chain is built from TRBV5-1 and TRBJ2-2, with D hard to call. CDR1 SGHRS and CDR2 YFSETQ come from the germline V gene. V lost 0 bases to trimming and J lost 2 bases, with 2 bases between them. There are 13 residues in the CDR3. CDR3 protein: CASSLANTGELFF. The sequenced CDR3 bases are TGCGCCAGCAGCTTGGCAAACACCGGGGAG.

To note about this clone: The read stops 3 residues short of the end of the CDR3; the missing end is completed from the germline J gene. The gene calls are TRBV20-1 and TRBJ1-2; D is unresolved. CDR3 size: 15 residues. Germline CDR1 DFQATT, CDR2 SNEGSKA (reference sequence). The V end was cut by 0 bases, the J end by 5 bases, with 16 bases between. The DNA read from the CDR3 is TGCAGTGCTAGAGATCCTTTGGCAGGCTGGTATGGC. The encoded protein is CSARDPLAGWYG. The complete CDR3 reads CSARDPLAGWYGYTF.

On this clone itself: The sequence runs out 3 residues before the end of the CDR3; the remainder is reconstructed from the germline J gene. The rearrangement links TRBV20-1 to TRBJ2-4, with TRBD2 identical over 9 bases. Germline CDR1 is DFQATT and CDR2 is SNEGSKA (reference sequence). This CDR3 has 12 amino acids. The CDR3 bases that were read are TGCAGTGCTAGAATAGCGGGAGAGATT. Translating it yields CSARIAGEI. The full CDR3 protein is CSARIAGEIQYF.

CDR3 bases read: TGCGCCAGCAGCTTATGGGCAGGGTTAAGTATGAACACTGAA. It translates to CASSLWAGLSMNTE. In full, the CDR3 is CASSLWAGLSMNTEAFF. The genes are TRBV5-1 and TRBJ1-1; D possibly corresponds to TRBD1 (5 bases). The sequence runs out 3 residues before the end of the CDR3; the remainder is reconstructed from the germline J gene. The V end was cut by 2 bases, the J end by 0 bases, with 17 bases between. The CDR3 consists of 17 residues. CDR1 is SGHRS, CDR2 YFSETQ, per germline.

By frequency, this clone registers medium-sized (0.01 to 0.1%). The CDR3 goes on 3 residues after the read ends, and that part is filled in from the germline J gene. The V call is TRBV6-4, the J call TRBJ2-3; D call uncertain. Deletions cut 0 bases from V and 0 bases from J, with 10 bases between. CDR1 is MRHNA, CDR2 SNTAGT, per germline. CDR3 length equals 16 residues. The DNA read from the CDR3 is TGTGCCAGCAGTGACTCCTGGTCTAGTAGCACAGATACG. It yields the protein CASSDSWSSSTDT. The whole CDR3 sequence reads CASSDSWSSSTDTQYF.

Concerning this clone: The CDR3 end falls 3 residues outside the read, so it is completed with the germline J gene. The chain carries TRBV20-1 and TRBJ2-6; 8 bases are a match to TRBD1. The V segment lost 3 bases and the J segment 1 base; nucleotides outside the gene matches: 8. This CDR3 has 17 residues. Germline CDR1 DFQATT, CDR2 SNEGSKA (reference sequence). CDR3 sequence: CSASDRGFQSGANVLTF. CDR3 DNA (partial): TGCAGTGCTAGCGACAGGGGCTTCCAATCTGGGGCCAACGTC.

A remark on this clone: The read halts 3 residues ahead of the CDR3 end, with the missing end drawn from the germline J gene. The rearrangement joins TRBV19 to TRBJ2-3; 8 nucleotides align to TRBD1. This CDR3 comprises 17 residues. Germline loops: CDR1 LNHDA, CDR2 SQIVND (reference sequence). V shed 4 bases, J shed 0 bases, and the junction held 9 bases outside the gene matches. CDR3: CASSKRQGASSTDTQYF. The covered CDR3 bases are TGTGCCAGTAGTAAGAGGCAGGGGGCTTCTAGCACAGATACG. Supplemented by reference TRBV19 and TRBJ2-3, the full variable domain reads DGGITQSPKYLFRKEGQNVTLSCEQNLNHDAMYWYRQDPGQGLRLIYYSQIVNDFQKGDIAEGYSVSREKKESFPLTVTSAQKNPTAFYLCASSKRQGASSTDTQYFGPGTRLTVL.

Note on this clone: One junction end does not reproduce the germline sequence, and a read error may be involved. The read terminates 3 residues ahead of where the CDR3 ends, so the germline J gene completes it. This chain joins TRBV4-2 and TRBJ1-5; no clear D gene. Germline V gene lookup returns CDR1 LGHNA and CDR2 YNFKEQ. CDR3 size: 14 residues. The CDR3 reads CASSQEDTDQPQHF. The CDR3 bases that were read are TGCGCCAGCAGCCAAGAAGACACCGATCAGCCC.

As for this clone: The read ends 3 residues shy of where the CDR3 ends; the end is completed using the germline J gene. The rearrangement uses TRBV19 and TRBJ2-1, with TRBD2 as a possible D gene (7 bases). The CDR3 totals 14 residues. The germline V and J ends were trimmed by 9 bases and 8 bases, with 20 bases remaining between them. Germline CDR1 reads LNHDA; CDR2 reads SQIVND (reference sequence). CDR3 sequence: CASRSWGGPHEQFF. The CDR3 DNA, read in part, is TGTGCCAGCCGTAGCTGGGGGGGCCCCCATGAG.

As to this clone: The CDR3 end is not reached by the read, which stops 3 residues before it; the germline J gene fills it in. The chain has TRBV14 and TRBJ2-3, with a weak D call TRBD1 (6 bases). The germline V gene encodes CDR1 SGHDN and CDR2 FVKESK. Trimming pared 4 bases from V and 2 bases from J, leaving 16 bases between. The CDR3 loop spans 16 amino acids. The CDR3 DNA, read in part, is TGTGCCAGCAGCCGTCCCGGGACATTGAACACAGATACG. Protein product: CASSRPGTLNTDT. The entire CDR3 reads CASSRPGTLNTDTQYF.